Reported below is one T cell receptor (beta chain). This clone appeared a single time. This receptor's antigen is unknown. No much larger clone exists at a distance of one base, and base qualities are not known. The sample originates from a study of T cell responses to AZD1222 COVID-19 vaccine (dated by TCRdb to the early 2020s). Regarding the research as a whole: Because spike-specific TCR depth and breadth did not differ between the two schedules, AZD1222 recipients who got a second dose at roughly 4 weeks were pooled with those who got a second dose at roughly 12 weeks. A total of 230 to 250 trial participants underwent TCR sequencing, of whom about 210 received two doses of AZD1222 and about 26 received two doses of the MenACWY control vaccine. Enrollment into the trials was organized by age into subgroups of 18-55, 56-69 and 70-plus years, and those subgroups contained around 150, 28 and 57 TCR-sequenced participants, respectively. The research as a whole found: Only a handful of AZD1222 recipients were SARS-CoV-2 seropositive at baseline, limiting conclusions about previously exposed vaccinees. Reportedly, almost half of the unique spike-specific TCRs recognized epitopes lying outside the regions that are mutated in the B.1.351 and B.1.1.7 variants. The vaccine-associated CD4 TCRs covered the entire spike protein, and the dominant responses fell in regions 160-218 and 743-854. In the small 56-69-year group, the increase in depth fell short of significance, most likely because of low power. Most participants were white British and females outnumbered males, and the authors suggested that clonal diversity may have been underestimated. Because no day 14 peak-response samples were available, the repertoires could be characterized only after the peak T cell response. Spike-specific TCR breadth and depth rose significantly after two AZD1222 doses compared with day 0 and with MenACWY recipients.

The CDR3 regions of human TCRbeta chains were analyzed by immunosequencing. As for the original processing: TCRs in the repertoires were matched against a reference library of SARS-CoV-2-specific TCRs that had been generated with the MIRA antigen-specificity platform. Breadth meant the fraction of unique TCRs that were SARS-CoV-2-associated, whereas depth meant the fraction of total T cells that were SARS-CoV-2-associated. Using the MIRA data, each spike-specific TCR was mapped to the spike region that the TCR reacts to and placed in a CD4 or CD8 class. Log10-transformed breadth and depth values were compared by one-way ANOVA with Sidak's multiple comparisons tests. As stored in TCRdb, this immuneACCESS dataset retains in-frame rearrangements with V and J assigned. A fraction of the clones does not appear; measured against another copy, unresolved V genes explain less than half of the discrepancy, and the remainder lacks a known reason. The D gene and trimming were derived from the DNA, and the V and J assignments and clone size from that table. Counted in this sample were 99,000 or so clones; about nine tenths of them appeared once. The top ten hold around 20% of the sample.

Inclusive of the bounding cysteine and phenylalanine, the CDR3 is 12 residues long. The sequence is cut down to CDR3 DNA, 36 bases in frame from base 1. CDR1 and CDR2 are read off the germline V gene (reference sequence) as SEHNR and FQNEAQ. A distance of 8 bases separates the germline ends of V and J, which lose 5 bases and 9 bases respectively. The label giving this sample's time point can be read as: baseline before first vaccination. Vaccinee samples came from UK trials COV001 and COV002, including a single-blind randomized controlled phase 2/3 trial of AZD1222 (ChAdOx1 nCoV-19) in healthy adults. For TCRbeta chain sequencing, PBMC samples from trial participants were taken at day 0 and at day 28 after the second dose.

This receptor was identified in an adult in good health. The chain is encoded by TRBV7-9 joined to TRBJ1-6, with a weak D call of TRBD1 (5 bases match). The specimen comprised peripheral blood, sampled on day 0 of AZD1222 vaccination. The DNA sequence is TGTGCCAGCAGCCGGGGGAGTTCACCCCTCCACTTT. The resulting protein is CASSRGSSPLHF. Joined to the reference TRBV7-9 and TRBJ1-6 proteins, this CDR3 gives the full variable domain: DTGVSQNPRHKITKRGQNVTFRCDPISEHNRLYWYRQTLGQGPEFLTYFQNEAQLEKSRLLSDRFSAERPKGSFSTLEIQRTEQGDSAMYLCASSRGSSPLHFGNGTRLTVT.